This T cell receptor (beta chain) derives from a study of technical replicates of blood from a handful of donors. Profiled with immunoSEQ multiplex PCR; TCRdb holds only in-frame clones, not every one. Of about 76,000 clones in the sample, approximately 94% are singletons; the top ten hold 0.3% to 0.45%. Trimming at V came to 2 bases and at J to 7 bases, leaving 2 bases not matched to a gene. CDR3 length: 14 residues. The germline CDR1 and CDR2 sequences are MNHEY and SVGAGI. The gene calls are TRBV6-5 and TRBJ2-2; 9 nucleotides line up with TRBD2. Sequenced: T cells isolated from PBMCs. This sequence originates from a human donor in good health. Here the CDR3 reads CASSYGAGGGELFF. DNA for the CDR3: TGTGCCAGCAGTTACGGAGCGGGGGGCGGGGAGCTGTTTTTT.